This T cell receptor beta chain was sequenced during a study of OX40 agonist ivuxolimab in advanced cancers. CDR3 length: 14 amino acids. Trimming took 6 bases from V and 0 from J; bases not matched to a gene: 4. Germline V gene lookup returns CDR1 MDHEN and CDR2 SYDVKM. Generated by immunoSEQ multiplex PCR, the TCRdb table keeps only in-frame clones and is missing some. The repertoire has about 59,000 clones, approximately 87% of them found once; the top ten carry 5.2%. The material sequenced was CD4+ or CD8+ T cells sorted from blood, taken in a trial of the OX40 agonist ivuxolimab. The chain recombines TRBV28 with TRBJ1-2, with 7 bases that match TRBD1. The TCR was taken from an adult with an advanced solid tumor such as melanoma, head and neck, liver or kidney cancer. The CDR3 bases are TGTGCCAGCAGGCCAGGGACAGCTAACTATGGCTACACCTTC. Translation: CASRPGTANYGYTF.